This is a list of T cell receptor beta chains from one sample in a study of Graves' ophthalmopathy and Graves' hyperthyroidism. TCRdb reprocessed the multiplex PCR reads with MiXCR, giving one entry per CDR3 protein. The table has a few hundred thousand distinct CDR3 sequences, 20% to 25% seen once. Material for sequencing was peripheral blood. The receptor set was obtained from a woman between 50 and 59 years old with Graves' ophthalmopathy. Each CDR3 is given with its conserved first and last residue. The D gene is left open where the match is weak. Clone size is given for some rows only: seen once, a few or many times, or a class if the clone is expanded.

J gene | CDR3 length | D gene | V gene | clone size | CDR3 DNA | CDR3 protein
TRBJ2-7 | 14 | NA | TRBV5-1 | many | TGCGCCAGCAGCTTGGTAGGGAGCTCCTACGAGCAGTACTTC | CASSLVGSSYEQYF
TRBJ2-5 | 15 | NA | TRBV18 | many | TGTGCCAGCAGCCCGGGAGACAGGGCTCAAGAGACCCAGTACTTC | CASSPGDRAQETQYF
TRBJ2-6 | 19 | TRBD1 | TRBV24-1 | NA | TGTGCCACCAGTGACGGACCGGGACAGGGGGCCGGTGGGGCCAACGTCCTGACTTTC | CATSDGPGQGAGGANVLTF
TRBJ1-1 | 14 | NA | TRBV2 | many | TGTGCCAGCAGTGGCGGGCAGGGCTTGTCTGAAGCTTTCTTT | CASSGGQGLSEAFF
TRBJ2-5 | 13 | NA | TRBV2 | many | TGTGCCAGCAGACCATCTCCGGTCGGGGCCCAGTACTTC | CASRPSPVGAQYF
TRBJ2-5 | 14 | TRBD2 | TRBV2 | many | TGTGCCAGCAGTGGAGGCGGGAGTTTGAAGACCCAGTACTTC | CASSGGGSLKTQYF
TRBJ2-7 | 17 | NA | TRBV7-2 | many | TGTGCCAGCAGCTTAACTTTTAGGCGGGACAAACCCTACGAGCAGTACTTC | CASSLTFRRDKPYEQYF
TRBJ2-5 | 15 | NA | TRBV9 | many | TGTGCCAGCAGCCCCTCTTCAGGGGCGGGGGAGACCCAGTACTTC | CASSPSSGAGETQYF
TRBJ2-6 | 15 | NA | TRBV2 | many | TGTGCCAGCAGCCCTAGCCGCTCTGGGGCCAACGTCCTGACTTTC | CASSPSRSGANVLTF
TRBJ2-2 | 16 | TRBD2 | TRBV5-5 | few | TGTGCCAGCAGCTGGGGCGCTAGCGGGAGGTTCGGGGAGCTGTTTTTT | CASSWGASGRFGELFF
TRBJ2-5 | 16 | TRBD2 | TRBV11-2 | few | TGTGCCAGCAGCTTAGGTCGGGGACTAGCGGAAGAGACCCAGTACTTC | CASSLGRGLAEETQYF
TRBJ2-4 | 15 | NA | TRBV28 | NA | TGTGCCAGCAGTTTGGCAGGGGTGGCCAAAAACATTCAGTACTTC | CASSLAGVAKNIQYF
TRBJ2-7 | 16 | NA | TRBV12-3/TRBV12-4 | NA | TGTGCCAGCAGTTTAGAGACTATCGGGCGGAACTACGAGCAGTCCTTC | CASSLETIGRNYEQSF
TRBJ1-5 | 13 | NA | TRBV6-1 | NA | TGTGCCAGCTTCCAAGGGGCGAGTCAGCCCCAGCATTTT | CASFQGASQPQHF
TRBJ1-1 | 14 | NA | TRBV19 | NA | TGTGCCAGTATCATCAATAGTAGGAACACTGAAGCTTTCTTT | CASIINSRNTEAFF
TRBJ2-7 | 14 | NA | TRBV29-1 | many | TGCAGCGTTGAAGATAGCGGATCCTCCTACGAGCAGTACTTC | CSVEDSGSSYEQYF
TRBJ1-3 | 16 | NA | TRBV19 | many | TGTGCCAGTAGTATCGCCGCAGGGACCTCTGGAAACACCATATATTTT | CASSIAAGTSGNTIYF
TRBJ1-2 | 13 | NA | TRBV6-2/TRBV6-3 | NA | TGTGCCAGCCGTAGAACAAACTTCTATGGCTACACCTTC | CASRRTNFYGYTF
TRBJ2-5 | 16 | NA | TRBV27 | NA | TGTGCCAGCAGTTTATTTAGAACTCGGATCAGCGAGACCCAGTACTTC | CASSLFRTRISETQYF
TRBJ2-7 | 12 | NA | TRBV15 | many | TGTGCCACCAGCAGAGCGGGTCAGGTTCGGTACTTC | CATSRAGQVRYF
TRBJ2-7 | 15 | NA | TRBV25-1 | NA | TGTGCCAGCAGTGAACCCGGCAGGGCTCCGTACGAGCAGTACTTC | CASSEPGRAPYEQYF
TRBJ2-7 | 16 | TRBD1 | TRBV7-3 | many | TGTGCCAGCAGCTTAATCCCCGGGACAGGGATCAACGAGCAGTACTTC | CASSLIPGTGINEQYF
TRBJ1-1 | 14 | NA | TRBV5-1 | many | TGCGCCAGCAGCTCCTTTAGGGACAAAGGGGAAGCTTTCTTT | CASSSFRDKGEAFF
TRBJ2-1 | 14 | NA | TRBV19 | few | TGTGCCAGTAGTATTCGTATCGAGGCTAGGACCCAGTTCTTC | CASSIRIEARTQFF
TRBJ1-5 | 15 | TRBD1 | TRBV12-3/TRBV12-4 | many | TGTGCCAGCAGTCCCCGGGACAGGCAAAATCAGCCCCAGCATTTT | CASSPRDRQNQPQHF
TRBJ1-6 | 15 | NA | TRBV9 | NA | TGTGCCAGCAGCGCCACCTCTACAGGGATTTCACCCCTCCACTTT | CASSATSTGISPLHF
TRBJ2-7 | 15 | NA | TRBV24-1 | many | TGTGCCACCAGTGACCCGGGACAAAAGCCCTACGAGCAGTACTTC | CATSDPGQKPYEQYF
TRBJ2-5 | 14 | TRBD1 | TRBV12-5 | many | TGTGCTAGTGCGCGACAGGGCGTCCAAGAGACCCAGTACTTC | CASARQGVQETQYF
TRBJ2-7 | 14 | TRBD1 | TRBV7-3 | few | TGTGCCAGCACCAGAGGACAGGCCTCCTACGAGCAGTACTTC | CASTRGQASYEQYF
TRBJ2-7 | 11 | NA | TRBV29-1 | many | TGCAGCGTTCAGGAGGGCGACGAGCAGTACTTC | CSVQEGDEQYF
TRBJ1-2 | 14 | NA | TRBV5-1 | many | TGCGCCAGCAGCTTAGGGGACGGGCTAGGAGGCTACACCTTC | CASSLGDGLGGYTF
TRBJ2-4 | 14 | TRBD2 | TRBV6-1 | many | TGTGCCAGCAGAAGGAAGCGGGAAGGGGACATTCAGTACTTC | CASRRKREGDIQYF
TRBJ2-7 | 14 | TRBD2 | TRBV28 | NA | TGTGCCAGCAGTTCAACGGGACTAGCGGGAGTGCAGTACTTC | CASSSTGLAGVQYF
TRBJ2-5 | 13 | NA | TRBV12-3/TRBV12-4 | NA | TGTGCCAGCAGCCTGAGGGGCGTGGAGACCCAGTACTTC | CASSLRGVETQYF
TRBJ1-1 | 13 | TRBD1 | TRBV29-1 | NA | TGCAGCGAGAGGACAGGGCTAAACACTGAAGCTTTCTTT | CSERTGLNTEAFF
TRBJ1-2 | 15 | NA | TRBV28 | few | TGTGCCAGCAGTGCCATGATAGTTCTAAACTATGGCTACATCTTC | CASSAMIVLNYGYIF
TRBJ1-6 | 13 | TRBD1 | TRBV30 | many | TGTGCCTGGAAGGACAGGGCTGATTCACCCCTCCACTTT | CAWKDRADSPLHF
TRBJ1-1 | 14 | NA | TRBV27 | many | TGTGCCAGCAGTTTGATTGAGGTAAACACTGAAGCTTTCTTT | CASSLIEVNTEAFF
TRBJ2-5 | 14 | TRBD2 | TRBV11-2 | NA | TGTGCCAGCAGCTCCCCGGGACTAGCGGAGACCCAGTACTTC | CASSSPGLAETQYF
TRBJ2-7 | 18 | TRBD2 | TRBV6-7 | many | TGTGCCAGCAGTTACTCCACGTTAGCGGGAGCCCCTCCCTACGAGCAGTACTTC | CASSYSTLAGAPPYEQYF
TRBJ2-7 | 16 | TRBD2 | TRBV7-2 | many | TGTGCCAGCAGCACCAATCTAGCGGGAGCAGGCTACGAGCAGTACTTC | CASSTNLAGAGYEQYF
TRBJ1-6 | 19 | NA | TRBV4-1 | many | TGCGCCAGCAGCCAAGGTTTAATTTTCGGGGGAGGGCCGGGTTCACCCCTCCACTTT | CASSQGLIFGGGPGSPLHF
TRBJ1-2 | 11 | NA | TRBV12-5 | many | TGTGCTAGTGGTTCCAATTATGGCTACACCTTC | CASGSNYGYTF
TRBJ2-5 | 14 | TRBD2 | TRBV12-3/TRBV12-4 | many | TGTGCCAGCAGTCCACGGACTAGTTGGGAGACCCAGTACTTC | CASSPRTSWETQYF
TRBJ1-2 | 14 | NA | TRBV20-1 | many | TGCAGTGCTACCCGGGGGGGAACTAACTATGGCTACACCTTC | CSATRGGTNYGYTF
TRBJ2-7 | 14 | TRBD1 | TRBV13 | NA | TGTGCCAGCAGCACACAGGGGGCTGGCGACGAGCAGTACTTC | CASSTQGAGDEQYF
TRBJ1-2 | 14 | NA | TRBV28 | many | TGTGCCATCCAGGACACTCGAGCCCTCTATGACTACACCTTC | CAIQDTRALYDYTF
TRBJ2-7 | 13 | NA | TRBV7-2 | many | TGTGCCAGCAGCCGGCGGGACAGTTTCGAGCAGTACTTC | CASSRRDSFEQYF
TRBJ2-7 | 14 | NA | TRBV29-1 | many | TGCAGCGTCAAAGGGGGTGGAGGTACCTACGAGCAGTACTTC | CSVKGGGGTYEQYF
TRBJ2-5 | 14 | NA | TRBV6-1 | NA | TGTGCCAGCAGTCGGGGGAGTTTCCAAGAGACCCAGTACTTC | CASSRGSFQETQYF
TRBJ1-1 | 15 | TRBD1 | TRBV10-3 | many | TGTGCCATCAGTGACAGGGGGAGGGGGTACACTGAAGCTTTCTTT | CAISDRGRGYTEAFF
TRBJ2-7 | 14 | NA | TRBV28 | many | TGTGCCAGCAGTTTAACCCCGGGGAGGAGCGAGCAGTACTTC | CASSLTPGRSEQYF
TRBJ1-1 | 16 | NA | TRBV28 | many | TGTGCCAGCAGTCAGGTTCACGGGGCCGCCCGCACTGAAGCTTTCTTT | CASSQVHGAARTEAFF
TRBJ1-3 | 20 | NA | TRBV6-2/TRBV6-3 | many | TGTGCCAGCAGCTTACTACCCTTGGGGCGCAGGGAAGCGTCTGGAAACACCATATATTTT | CASSLLPLGRREASGNTIYF
TRBJ1-2 | 15 | NA | TRBV27 | many | TGTGCCAGCAGTTTATCTAATCGGGGTAGCGGTGGCTACACCTTC | CASSLSNRGSGGYTF
TRBJ2-7 | 14 | TRBD1 | TRBV3-1 | NA | TGTGCCAGCAGCCAATTGGACAGGAACTACGAGCAGTACTTC | CASSQLDRNYEQYF
TRBJ1-1 | 12 | NA | TRBV5-5 | NA | TGTGCCAGCATGGGGGCCAACACTGAAGCTTTCTTT | CASMGANTEAFF
TRBJ2-7 | 15 | TRBD1 | TRBV7-9 | many | TGTGCCAGCAGCTTTCAGGGGGACGCAACCTACGAGCAGTACTTC | CASSFQGDATYEQYF
TRBJ2-7 | 16 | NA | TRBV3-1 | few | TGTGCCAGCAGCCAAGAATCGGGAGCGGGTTCCTACGAGCAGTACTTC | CASSQESGAGSYEQYF
TRBJ2-5 | 13 | TRBD1 | TRBV19 | NA | TGTGCCAGTAGTCCCCGACAGGGAGAGACCCAGTACTTC | CASSPRQGETQYF